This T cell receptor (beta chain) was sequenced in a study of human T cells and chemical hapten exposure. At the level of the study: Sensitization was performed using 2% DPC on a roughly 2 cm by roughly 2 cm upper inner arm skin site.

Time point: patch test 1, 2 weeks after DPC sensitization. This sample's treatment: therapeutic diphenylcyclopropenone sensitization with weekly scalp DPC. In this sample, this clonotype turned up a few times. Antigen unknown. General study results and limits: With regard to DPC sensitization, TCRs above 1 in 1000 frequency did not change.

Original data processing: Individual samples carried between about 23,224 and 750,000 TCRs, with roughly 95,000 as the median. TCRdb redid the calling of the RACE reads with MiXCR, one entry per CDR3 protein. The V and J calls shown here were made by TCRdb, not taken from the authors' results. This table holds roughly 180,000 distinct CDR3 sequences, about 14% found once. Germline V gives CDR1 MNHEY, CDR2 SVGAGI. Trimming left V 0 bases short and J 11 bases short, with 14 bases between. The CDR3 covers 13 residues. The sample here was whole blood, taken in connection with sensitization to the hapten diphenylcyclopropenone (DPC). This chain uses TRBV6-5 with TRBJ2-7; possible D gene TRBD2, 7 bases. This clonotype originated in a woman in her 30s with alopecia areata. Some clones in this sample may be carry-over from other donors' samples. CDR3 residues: CASSYSGGRGEYF. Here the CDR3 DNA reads TGTGCCAGCAGTTACTCGGGGGGGCGCGGGGAGTACTTC.